Following are 9 T cell receptor beta chains from one sample sequenced in a study of regulatory T cells in long-lasting Graves disease. Indicated time point: persistent/refractory GD, antithyroid drugs over 5 years with positive TRAb. PBMCs were the source of the RNA used for TCR sequencing. Sequencing libraries for TCR beta were prepared with iRepertoire HTBI primers and Arm-PCR of CDR3 regions. TCRdb ran MiXCR on the multiplex PCR reads and lists one entry per CDR3 protein. The sample yields roughly 500,000 distinct CDR3 sequences, about 20% seen once. The material was peripheral blood mononuclear cells (PBMCs), obtained when the disease was refractory, from a patient treated with antithyroid drugs. The receptors were sampled from a female donor with Graves disease.

The chain has TRBV18 and TRBJ2-7; 8 positions match TRBD2. The CDR3 length is 13 residues. Germline CDR1 and CDR2: KGHSH and LQKENI. V dropped 6 bases and J dropped 6; count of bases not matched to a gene: 7. CDR3 coding DNA: TGTGCCAGCTCCACAGGACTAGCTTCCGAGCAGTACTTC. Translated: CASSTGLASEQYF.

In regard to this clonotype: A much larger clone differs by one base, so this may be a read error. No conserved phenylalanine or tryptophan ends this CDR3, so it is likely a read error. This chain joins TRBV3-1 and TRBJ2-7; TRBD1 agrees at 9 bases. CDR1 is LGHDT and CDR2 is YNNKEL in the germline V gene (reference sequence). Unmatched junction bases numbered 1, after V lost 8 bases and J lost 5 bases. The CDR3 runs to 11 residues. The CDR3 loop is CASGDRDEQYL. The CDR3 nucleotides are TGTGCCAGCGGGGACAGGGACGAGCAGTACCTC.

This clonotype was seen only a few times. CDR3 coding DNA: TGTGCCAGCAGTCGATTTGTGGATTATGGCTACACCTTC. Translation: CASSRFVDYGYTF. The chain has TRBV3-1 and TRBJ1-2; D not certain. The CDR3 length is 13 residues. The germline CDR1 and CDR2 sequences are LGHDT and YNNKEL (reference sequence). V was pared by 6 bases and J by 5 bases, with 13 bases between.

The chain is built from TRBV28 and TRBJ2-4; D is perhaps TRBD2 (6 bases). Trimming shortened V by 3 bases and J by 8 bases, and 23 bases separated the two germline ends. The CDR3 sequence is 17 residues long. Germline V CDR1 and CDR2: MDHEN, SYDVKM. The CDR3 region is CASSFGGGTLFRDIQYF. CDR3 nucleotide sequence: TGTGCCAGCAGTTTTGGAGGCGGGACCCTCTTTAGGGACATTCAGTACTTC.

This clonotype has a handful of counts. The chain has TRBV19 and TRBJ2-7; D possibly corresponds to TRBD2 (6 bases). This CDR3 has 12 amino acids. CDR1 is LNHDA and CDR2 is SQIVND in the germline V gene (reference sequence). V lost 7 bases to trimming and J lost 5 bases, with 12 bases between them. For the CDR3, the DNA is TGTGCCAGTAATGAAGCGGGTCACGAGCAGTACTTC. This sequence encodes CASNEAGHEQYF.

This chain uses TRBV11-3 with TRBJ1-1; possibly TRBD1 for D (6 bases). V dropped 5 bases and J dropped 3 bases, with 10 bases sitting between them. The CDR3 spans 13 residues. Germline assignment: CDR1 SGHNT and CDR2 YENEEA. The CDR3 is CASSMGAYTEAFF. CDR3 sequence (DNA): TGTGCCAGCAGCATGGGGGCTTACACTGAAGCTTTCTTT.

The chain links TRBV19 to TRBJ2-7; the D is unclear. V shed 1 base and J shed 4 bases, with 8 bases lying between them. This CDR3 comprises 13 residues. Per the germline V gene, CDR1 is LNHDA and CDR2 is SQIVND (reference sequence). CDR3 coding DNA: TGTGCCAGTAGTATAGCAGCTGGGTACGAGCAGTACTTC. Protein sequence: CASSIAAGYEQYF.

This clonotype was recorded many times. The chain combines TRBV28 with TRBJ1-5; TRBD1 matches at 10 bases. J lost 7 bases, V lost 8 bases, and 11 bases had no gene match. The CDR3 runs 15 residues. Per the germline V gene, CDR1 is MDHEN and CDR2 is SYDVKM. CDR3 nucleotide sequence: TGTGCCAGCCTACCCAAGACAGGGGGCCGCCAGCCCCAGCATTTT. Amino acids: CASLPKTGGRQPQHF.

The V and J genes are TRBV6-6 and TRBJ2-7, with 9 bases matching TRBD1. The germline V gene has CDR1 MNHNY and CDR2 SVGAGI (reference sequence). The CDR3 is 19 amino acids. Trimming removed 0 bases from V and 1 base from J; junction bases left unmatched: 13. The CDR3 DNA is TGTGCCAGCAGTTACTCGGGGGGACAGGGAATAACGGGGTCCTACGAGCAGTACTTC. Its protein is CASSYSGGQGITGSYEQYF.